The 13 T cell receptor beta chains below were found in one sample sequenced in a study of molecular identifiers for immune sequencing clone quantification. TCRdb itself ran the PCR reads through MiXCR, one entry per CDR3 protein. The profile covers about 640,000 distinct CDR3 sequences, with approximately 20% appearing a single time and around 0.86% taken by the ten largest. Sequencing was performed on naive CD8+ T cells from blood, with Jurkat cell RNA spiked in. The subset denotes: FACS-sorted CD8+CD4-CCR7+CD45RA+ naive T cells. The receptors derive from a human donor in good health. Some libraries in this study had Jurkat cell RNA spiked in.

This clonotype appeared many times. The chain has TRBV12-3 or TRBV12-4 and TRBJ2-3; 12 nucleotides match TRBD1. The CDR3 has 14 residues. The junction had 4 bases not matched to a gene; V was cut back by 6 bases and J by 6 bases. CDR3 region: CASSLGTGGDTQYF. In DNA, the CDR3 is TGTGCCAGCAGCCTAGGGACAGGGGGCGATACGCAGTATTTT.

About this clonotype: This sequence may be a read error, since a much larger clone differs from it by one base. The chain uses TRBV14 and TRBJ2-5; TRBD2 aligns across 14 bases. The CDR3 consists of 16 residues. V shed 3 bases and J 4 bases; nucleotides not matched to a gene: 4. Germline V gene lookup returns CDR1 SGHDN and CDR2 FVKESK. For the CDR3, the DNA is TGTGCCAGCAGCCAGGGGACTAGCGGGGGTGGAGAGACCCAGTACTTC. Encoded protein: CASSQGTSGGGETQYF.

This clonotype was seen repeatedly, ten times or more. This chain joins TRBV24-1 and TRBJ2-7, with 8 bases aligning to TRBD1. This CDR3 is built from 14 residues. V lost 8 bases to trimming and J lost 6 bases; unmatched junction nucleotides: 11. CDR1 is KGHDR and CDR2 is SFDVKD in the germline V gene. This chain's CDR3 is CATIFQGAKSEQYF. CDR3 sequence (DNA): TGTGCCACCATCTTCCAGGGGGCTAAAAGCGAGCAGTACTTC.

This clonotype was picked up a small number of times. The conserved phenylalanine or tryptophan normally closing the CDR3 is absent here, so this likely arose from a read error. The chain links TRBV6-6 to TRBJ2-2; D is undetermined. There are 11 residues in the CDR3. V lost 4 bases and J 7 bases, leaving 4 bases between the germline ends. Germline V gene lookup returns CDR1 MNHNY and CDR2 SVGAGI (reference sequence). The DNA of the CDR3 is TGTGCCAGCAGTTCGAACGGGGAGCTGTTTTCT. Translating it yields CASSSNGELFS.

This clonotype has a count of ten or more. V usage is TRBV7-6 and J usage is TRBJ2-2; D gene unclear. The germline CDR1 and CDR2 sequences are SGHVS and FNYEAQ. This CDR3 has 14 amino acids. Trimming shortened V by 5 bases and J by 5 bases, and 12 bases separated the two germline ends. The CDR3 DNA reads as TGTGCCAGCAGCCCCCGGGTGGGTACCGGGGAGCTGTTTTTT. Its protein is CASSPRVGTGELFF.

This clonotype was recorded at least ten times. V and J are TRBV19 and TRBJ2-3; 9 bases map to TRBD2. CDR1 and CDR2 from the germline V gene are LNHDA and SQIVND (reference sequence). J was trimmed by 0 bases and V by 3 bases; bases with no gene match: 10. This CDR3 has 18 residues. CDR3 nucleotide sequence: TGTGCCAGTAGTATGGGCGGGAGGGCCGTCGTGAGCACAGATACGCAGTATTTT. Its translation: CASSMGGRAVVSTDTQYF.

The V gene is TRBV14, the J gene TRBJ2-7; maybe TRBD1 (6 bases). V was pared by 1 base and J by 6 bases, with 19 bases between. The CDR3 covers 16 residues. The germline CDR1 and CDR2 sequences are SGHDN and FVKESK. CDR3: CASSQVLSVRGSEQYF. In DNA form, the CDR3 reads TGTGCCAGCAGCCAAGTTTTGTCGGTCAGGGGTTCCGAGCAGTACTTC.

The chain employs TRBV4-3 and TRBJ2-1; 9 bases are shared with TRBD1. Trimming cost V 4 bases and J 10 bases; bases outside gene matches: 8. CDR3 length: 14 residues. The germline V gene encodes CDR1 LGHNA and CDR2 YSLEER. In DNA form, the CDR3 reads TGCGCCAGCAGCCCCGGGACAGGGACTTTGGAGCAGTTCTTC. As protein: CASSPGTGTLEQFF.

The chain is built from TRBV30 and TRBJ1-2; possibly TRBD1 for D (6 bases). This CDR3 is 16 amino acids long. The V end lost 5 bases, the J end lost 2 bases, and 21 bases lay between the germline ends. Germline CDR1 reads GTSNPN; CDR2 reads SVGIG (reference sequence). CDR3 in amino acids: CAWVTKGTYPNYGYTF. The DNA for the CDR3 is TGTGCCTGGGTAACCAAGGGGACATACCCCAACTATGGCTACACCTTC.

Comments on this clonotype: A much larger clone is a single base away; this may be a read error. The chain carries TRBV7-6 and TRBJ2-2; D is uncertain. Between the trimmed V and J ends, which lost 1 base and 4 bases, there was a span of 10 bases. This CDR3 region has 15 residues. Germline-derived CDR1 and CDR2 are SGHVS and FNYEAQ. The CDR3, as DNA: TGTGCCAGCAGCTTAGGGTCCCCCAGCACCGGGGAGCTGTTTTTT. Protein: CASSLGSPSTGELFF.

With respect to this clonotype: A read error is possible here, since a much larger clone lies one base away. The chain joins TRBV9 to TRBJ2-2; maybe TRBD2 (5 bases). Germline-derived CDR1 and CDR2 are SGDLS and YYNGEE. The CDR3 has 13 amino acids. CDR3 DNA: TGTGCCAGCAGCGTGAGCGACACCGGGGAGCCGTTTTTT. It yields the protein CASSVSDTGEPFF. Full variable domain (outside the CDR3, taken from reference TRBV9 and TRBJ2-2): DSGVTQTPKHLITATGQRVTLRCSPRSGDLSVYWYQQSLDQGLQFLIQYYNGEERAKGNILERFSAQQFPDLHSELNLSSLELGDSALYFCASSVSDTGEPFFGEGSRLTVL.

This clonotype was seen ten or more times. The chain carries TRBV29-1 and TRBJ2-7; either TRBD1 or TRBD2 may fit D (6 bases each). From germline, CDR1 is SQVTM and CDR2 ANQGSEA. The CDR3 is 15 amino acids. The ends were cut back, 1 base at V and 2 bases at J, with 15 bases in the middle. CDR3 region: CSVEVPGAPTYEQYF. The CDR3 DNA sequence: TGCAGCGTTGAAGTGCCGGGGGCTCCAACCTACGAGCAGTACTTC.

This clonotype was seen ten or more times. This CDR3 is CASSQGDVSYEQYF. In nucleotides, the CDR3 is TGCGCCAGCAGCCAAGGGGACGTATCCTACGAGCAGTACTTC. The chain links TRBV4-3 to TRBJ2-7; D assignment may be TRBD1 or TRBD2 (5 bases each). CDR3 length: 14 residues. The germline V gene encodes CDR1 LGHNA and CDR2 YSLEER. The germline V and J ends were trimmed by 1 base and 1 base, with 8 bases remaining between them.